This T cell receptor (beta chain) was obtained from a study of regulatory T cells in long-lasting Graves disease. Relying on iRepertoire HTBI primers and Arm-PCR of CDR3 regions, the team built TCR beta libraries. One entry per CDR3 protein results from TCRdb running MiXCR on the multiplex PCR reads. The sample consists of approximately 350,000 distinct CDR3 sequences, more than 20% of them appearing once. This clonotype was picked up many times. Time point: persistent/refractory GD, antithyroid drugs over 5 years with positive TRAb. Isolated PBMC RNA provided the starting material for the TCR library. The patients were drawn from one endocrinology department in Xi'an, China. This CDR3 comprises 13 residues. Germline-derived CDR1 and CDR2 are SNHLY and FYNNEI. Trimming took 6 bases from V and 6 from J, leaving 14 bases between them.

The clonotype was recovered from a woman aged 35 to 49 with Graves disease. This sequence joins TRBV2 and TRBJ1-1, with a weak D call TRBD1 (6 bases). The input for sequencing was peripheral blood mononuclear cells (PBMCs), taken when the disease was refractory, from a patient treated with antithyroid drugs. This CDR3 is CASRNTGSAEAFF. The CDR3 DNA is TGTGCCAGCAGAAATACAGGGTCGGCTGAAGCTTTCTTT.